The T cell receptor (beta chain) described here comes from a study of cytomegalovirus exposure and HLA in healthy donors (dated 2017 in TCRdb). Notes on the research overall: An earlier analysis of approximately 550 of the donors reported 250 to 300 Gb of sequence data and 117 million unique TCR beta sequences from 150 million to 200 million T cells. Approximately 300 gigabases of sequencing data and 91 million or so unique TCR sequences made up an early release that covered over 550 HLA-typed donors. A later analysis re-examined previously published TCR beta repertoires from over 500 donors and added high-resolution HLA genotyping to investigate patterns of TCR occurrence. On average, roughly 250,000 unique TCR beta nucleotide sequences were sequenced per donor among 398 genotyped donors of the cohort, with around 19% of those sequences being non-productive. Using immunosequencing, the study profiled T cell repertoires from 500 to 800 subjects and related those repertoires to cytomegalovirus serostatus. Donor age, sex, ethnicity and CMV serostatus were compiled together with the repertoire data. Roughly five DR-DQ haplotypes were handled as single units for association and clustering because linkage in the cohort was strong. To predict cytomegalovirus infection status, the study brought together high-throughput TCR immunosequencing, statistical association of individual TCRs with disease status, and machine learning. In the later analysis, no new phenotypic data were used to find candidate immune exposures; instead, reliance was placed on TCR beta sequences and their occurrence across donors. A separate validation cohort of more than 100 different subjects was used in addition to the approximately 700-subject first cohort. In a later genetic analysis, genome-wide SNP genotypes for about three fifths of the roughly 670 donors were used, and that subset was treated as a discovery cohort. The study aimed to test whether signatures of past pathogen exposure could be identified by cataloging public T cell receptors. Typing coverage varied by locus: about 629-640 donors for A, B, C, DRB1 and DQB1; some 520 for DQA1; more than 600 for DPA1; 450 to 480 for DPB1. HLA typing included class I and class II loci at four-digit resolution. In an earlier analysis of 500 to 650 of the donors, high-throughput TCR beta sequencing was used to judge whether each TCR beta V gene segment behaved as functional or pseudogenic. Among the roughly 390 genotyped donors, under 90% belonged to the genetic ancestry cluster associated with self-reported Caucasian donors. All discovery cohort repertoires had been generated using a single sequencing platform.

In this sample, this clone turned up a few times. What this receptor recognizes is not known. The sample holds no much larger clone one base away, and base qualities are not on file. In total, roughly 670 healthy bone marrow donors made up the cohort. At the time of sampling, every cohort member was nominally healthy, though immune exposures that went unrecorded were likely present. The donor was CMV seropositive and belonged to the group of more than 250 seropositive cohort members. A peripheral blood sample was provided by each donor, and peripheral blood mononuclear cells were used for TCR beta sequencing. Genomic DNA was extracted from the blood cell samples with the Qiagen DNeasy Blood Extraction Kit. General conclusions and limits of the study: An earlier analysis of around 600 of the donors showed that most TCR beta V segments appeared in productive rearrangements either about 90% or about 30% of the time, which broadly matched IMGT annotations. A group of highly shared sequence variants was considered likely to be a technical artifact of the sequencing pipeline. In vitro tests confirmed that a few of the cytomegalovirus-associated TCR beta chains recognize cytomegalovirus antigens. The presence/absence analyses assumed that sequencing depth was roughly uniform across donors, and that assumption may not be true. At a false discovery rate of 0.05, a later analysis linked 16,951 TCR beta sequences to specific HLA alleles. In the study, about 150 TCR beta chains were listed as associated with cytomegalovirus. Only TCR beta chains were sequenced in this cohort, and the absence of alpha or paired-chain data limited detectable features. CMV serostatus was the only immune exposure information available for the cohort. In both the original and validation cohorts, the classifier was reported to diagnose cytomegalovirus status with high specificity and sensitivity. In a later genetic analysis, a missense DCLRE1C variant was associated with V-gene and J-gene trimming of TCR beta chains, and the association was replicated in an independent cohort. In a later analysis, TCR association rates were found to vary across HLA loci, with the most associated TCRs seen for DRB1 alleles and the fewest for HLA-C alleles. In a later analysis, HLA-associated TCR beta chains were found to be more clonally expanded and to have lower generation probabilities than equally common non-associated chains. Because counts were too low, approximately 18 rarely observed V segments, including chromosome 9 orphons, were excluded from the earlier analysis of around 590 of the donors. It was suggested by the authors that the approach could potentially be generalized to other disease states and immunological phenotypes. According to a later analysis, most CMV-associated TCR beta chains appeared to be HLA-restricted, and the HLA associations seemed to be driven largely by CMV exposure. Some IMGT-functional V segments, including TRBV6-2 and TRBV6-3, could not be distinguished by the 87-base-pair reads and were therefore excluded. A further reported finding was that TCR beta sequences accurately predicted the HLA-A and HLA-B alleles for most subjects in the first cohort. According to a later analysis, parvovirus B19, influenza, CMV and Epstein-Barr virus appeared linked to several top co-occurrence clusters. HLA typing was unavailable for some donors at each locus, so association tests used only the typed subset. In a later genetic analysis, fewer N-insertions in productive TCRs were reported among donors in an Asian-associated ancestry cluster than the roughly 700-donor mean. Most TCR sequences were observed very rarely across donors, whereas some public TCRs were present in many individuals. Correlated functional status among segregating V segments might be attributable to linkage disequilibrium, but an unknown experimental factor could not be ruled out. Strong co-occurrence of HLA alleles, especially DR and DQ, made assigning TCR associations to individual alleles difficult.

Library prep was done by the immunoSEQ multiplex PCR assay. A mixture of 60 forward primers for TCR Vbeta segments and 13 reverse primers for TCR Jbeta segments was used in the multiplex PCR. A multiplex PCR assay on genomic DNA amplified the CDR3 region of rearranged TCR beta genes. On the Illumina HiSeq System, the amplified TCR beta libraries were sequenced as 87-base-pair reads. Turning to the authors' computational methods: A later analysis counted about 82 million unique TCR beta chains across the 550 to 700 repertoires, and some 11 million of these chains were shared by at least two donors. Raw reads were error-corrected and collapsed into unique sequences by a nearest-neighbor algorithm in which closely related sequences were merged to remove PCR and sequencing errors. Alignment of CDR3 sequences to IMGT reference sequences was used to assign V, D and J gene segments. For a sequence to be retained, at least a six-nucleotide match to both a V gene segment and a J gene segment was required. A rearrangement was called productive if the CDR3 had no stop codons and remained in frame with V and J, and every other rearrangement was called non-productive. Following IMGT convention, CDR3 was defined as the stretch from the second conserved V-encoded cysteine to the conserved J-encoded phenylalanine. In an earlier analysis of 550 to 650 of the donors, sequences lacking an unambiguous match to a single V gene segment were excluded. In an earlier analysis of some 590 of the donors, a V segment was called functional when productive rearrangements were above 56.7%, and segregating when the standard deviation between donors exceeded 5%. A statistical classification framework was built for diagnosing cytomegalovirus status from the catalog of TCR beta chain sequences. In a later analysis, TCR nucleotide sequences were compared against IMGT/GENE-DB human TR gene sequences so that V and J genes could be assigned. In a later analysis, CDR3 sequences and most-parsimonious VDJ recombination scenarios were assigned using the TCRdist pipeline. In a later analysis, each TCR beta chain was defined by its CDR3 amino acid sequence together with its V-gene family, and reads without a unique V-gene family were excluded. A later analysis removed 500 to 650 highly shared, low-generation-probability nucleotide sequences to deal with suspected cross-contamination and a sequencing artifact. A later analysis calculated a clonal expansion index for each public chain from normalized within-repertoire ranks of inferred template counts. In a later analysis, generation probabilities were computed using a VDJ recombination model fitted to out-of-frame rearrangements, and the results were checked against IGoR. In a later analysis, TCR-TCR, TCR-HLA and TCR-CMV co-occurrence was scored with hypergeometric tests, and a repertoire-size bias correction was applied to TCR pairs. A later analysis estimated false discovery rates by permuting HLA or CMV assignments 20 times. A later analysis grouped co-occurring TCRs with DBSCAN, adding TCRdist sequence similarity when clustering within HLA-allele-positive subsets. For co-occurrence clustering, repertoires with fewer than 30,000 or more than 120,000 public chains were excluded, along with roughly 5 repertoires with anomalous nucleotide sharing. What TCRdb holds here is the immuneACCESS table cut down to in-frame rearrangements. Part of the clones is not present; checked against another copy, under half of the missing clones reflect an unresolved V gene, and the others are unexplained. V, J and clone size reflect that table, while D and trimming were determined from the DNA. Counted in this sample were around 90,000 clones; roughly nine tenths of them appeared once. Approximately 10% of the sample comes from the top ten.

From a lookup of the germline V gene, CDR1 and CDR2 are SQVTM and ANQGSEA. Its CDR3 holds 14 amino acids, cysteine through phenylalanine. This entry keeps only the CDR3 DNA: 42 bases, framed from base 1. For this chain, trimming is 6 bases at the V end and 2 bases at the J end, and the number of junction bases without a gene match is 7. The sequenced sample consisted of PBMCs. The receptor chain draws on TRBV29-1 and TRBJ1-2, with 9 middle bases fitting TRBD1. This clonotype was obtained from a man younger than 40 in good health and CMV-seropositive. At the DNA level, the sequence is TGCAGCGTGGCTTCCGGGACAGGGAACTATGGCTACACCTTC. It translates as CSVASGTGNYGYTF.